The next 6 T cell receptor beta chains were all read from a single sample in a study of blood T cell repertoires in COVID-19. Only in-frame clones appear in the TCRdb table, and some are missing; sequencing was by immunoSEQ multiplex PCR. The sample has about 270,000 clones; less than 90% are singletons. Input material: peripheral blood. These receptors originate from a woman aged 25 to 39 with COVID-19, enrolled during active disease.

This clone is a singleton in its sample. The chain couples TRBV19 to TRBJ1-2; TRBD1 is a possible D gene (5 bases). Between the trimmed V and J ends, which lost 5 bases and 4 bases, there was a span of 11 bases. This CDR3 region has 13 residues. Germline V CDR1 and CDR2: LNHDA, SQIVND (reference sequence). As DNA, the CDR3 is TGTGCCAGTAGTTCCAGGGCCTCCTATGGCTACACCTTC. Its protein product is CASSSRASYGYTF.

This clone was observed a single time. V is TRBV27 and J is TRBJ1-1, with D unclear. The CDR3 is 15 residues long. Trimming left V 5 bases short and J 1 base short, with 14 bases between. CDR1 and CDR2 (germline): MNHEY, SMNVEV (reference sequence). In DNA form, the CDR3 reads TGTGCCAGCAGTGACGCGGGAGGTTGGAACACTGAAGCTTTCTTT. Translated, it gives CASSDAGGWNTEAFF.

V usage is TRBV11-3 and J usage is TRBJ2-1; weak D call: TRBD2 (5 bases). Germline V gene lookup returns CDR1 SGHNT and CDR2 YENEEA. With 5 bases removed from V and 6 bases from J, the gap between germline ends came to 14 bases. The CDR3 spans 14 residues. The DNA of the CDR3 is TGTGCCAGCAGCCCCGTTGCGGGTCCCAATGAGCAGTTCTTC. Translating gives CASSPVAGPNEQFF.

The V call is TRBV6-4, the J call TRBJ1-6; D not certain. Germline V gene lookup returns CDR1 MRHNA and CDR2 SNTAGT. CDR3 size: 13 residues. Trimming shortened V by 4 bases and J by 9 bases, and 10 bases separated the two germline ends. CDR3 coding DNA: TGTGCCAGCAGTGTTCAGGCGGGTTCACCCCTCCACTTT. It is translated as CASSVQAGSPLHF.

CDR3 sequence (DNA): TGTGCCACCAAGCAGCCCCTCCTTAGCGGGACTTACACAGATACGCAGTATTTT. Its protein product is CATKQPLLSGTYTDTQYF. The chain couples TRBV5-5 to TRBJ2-3; 8 positions match TRBD2. The germline V gene has CDR1 SGHKS and CDR2 YYEKEE (reference sequence). The CDR3 contains 18 residues. The junction had 20 bases not matched to a gene; V was cut back by 9 bases and J by 2 bases.

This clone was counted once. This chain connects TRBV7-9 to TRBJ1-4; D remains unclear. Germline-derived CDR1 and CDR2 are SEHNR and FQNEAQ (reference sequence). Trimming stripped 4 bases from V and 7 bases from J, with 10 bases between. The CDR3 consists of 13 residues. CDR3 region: CASSWGGSEKLFF. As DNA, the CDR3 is TGTGCCAGCAGCTGGGGAGGGAGTGAAAAACTGTTTTTT.